This TCR beta chain emerged from a study of T cell repertoires in cytomegalovirus infection. Study information: Indications came from public TCR beta signatures; they pointed to CMV infection and to a matching HLA type.

A note on this clonotype: Its antigen is as yet unknown.

One entry per CDR3 protein, called by TCRdb with MiXCR from the reads. There are fewer than 850,000 distinct CDR3 sequences in the sample; almost 30% occur only once, and around 13% lies in the top ten. Study-level points and caveats: Across the ex vivo response, the dominant clonotypes were HLA-C-restricted CMV-specific TCR beta clonotypes. Summed frequency of shared TCR beta families picked out CMV carriers who also had the relevant HLA.

The receptor comes from a human donor in good health (CMV status not recorded). Some clones in this sample may be carry-over from other donors' samples. The source was cultured CD8+ T cells from PBMCs, collected from culture after CMV antigen stimulation.

The CDR3 spells CASSYGGANQPQHF. The CDR3 region has the DNA TGTGCCAGCAGTTACGGGGGGGCTAATCAGCCCCAGCATTTT. The rearrangement links TRBV6-5 to TRBJ1-5; D is perhaps TRBD1 (6 bases). V was shortened by 2 bases and J by 4 bases, with 9 bases between the two germline ends. Per the germline V gene, CDR1 is MNHEY and CDR2 is SVGAGI. This CDR3 contains 14 residues.